These 7 T cell receptor beta chains were all obtained from the same sample, sequenced in a study of shared clonotypes between healthy human individuals. The repertoire was sequenced with immunoSEQ multiplex PCR; TCRdb's copy has only in-frame clones and lacks some. The sample holds fewer than 2.5 million clones; over 85% are singletons and the top ten take 0.36%. Sequencing was done on a sample of naive CD4+ T cells from PBMCs. Subset indicated: CD45RA+ positively selected. The receptors were sampled from a man between 18 and 29 years old in good health. Some clones in this sample may be carry-over from other donors' samples.

The chain recombines TRBV30 with TRBJ1-5; the D gene is possibly TRBD1 (6 bases). The CDR3 covers 14 residues. From germline, CDR1 is GTSNPN and CDR2 SVGIG (reference sequence). Trimming removed 1 base at V and 2 bases at J, with 9 bases between. CDR3 in DNA: TGTGCCTGGAGTGCGACAGGACGCAATCAGCCCCAGCATTTT. Translated: CAWSATGRNQPQHF.

With regard to this clone: Distinct nucleotide sequences in the sample also encode this CDR3. V usage is TRBV5-1 and J usage is TRBJ2-1; perhaps D is TRBD1 or TRBD2 (5 bases each). Germline lookup yields CDR1 SGHRS and CDR2 YFSETQ. This CDR3 region has 16 residues. The V end was cut by 2 bases, the J end by 9 bases, with 21 bases between. The CDR3 here is CASSLLRLALGAEQFF. DNA for the CDR3: TGCGCCAGCAGCTTACTACGCCTCGCACTAGGGGCTGAGCAGTTCTTC.

The rearrangement joins TRBV6-1 to TRBJ1-2; D is uncertain. Germline lookup yields CDR1 MNHNS and CDR2 SASEGT. The CDR3 has 12 amino acids. Deletions cut 5 bases from V and 4 bases from J, with 8 bases between. The CDR3 spells CASSPRAYGYTF. The DNA for the CDR3 is TGTGCCAGCAGTCCCCGGGCCTATGGCTACACCTTC.

This chain joins TRBV5-1 and TRBJ2-7, with a possible D match to TRBD2 (5 bases). Trimming removed 1 base from V and 6 bases from J, with 17 bases in between. Looked up from germline, CDR1 is SGHRS and CDR2 is YFSETQ. The length of the CDR3 is 15 residues. The CDR3 reads CASSLPSGGSPEQYF. The CDR3 DNA reads as TGCGCCAGCAGCTTGCCCTCGGGTGGGAGCCCCGAGCAGTACTTC.

This chain connects TRBV5-4 to TRBJ1-1, with D possibly being TRBD1 (5 bases). Looked up from germline, CDR1 is SGHNT and CDR2 is YYREEE (reference sequence). Trimming left V 4 bases short and J 10 bases short, with 11 bases between. The CDR3 has 11 residues. The CDR3 bases are TGTGCCAGCAGCCTGGACGGGACAGCTTTCTTT. It specifies CASSLDGTAFF.

The table lists this clone with a count of one. The chain is built from TRBV7-2 and TRBJ2-1, with D possibly being TRBD2 (5 bases). Germline CDR1 and CDR2: SGHTA and FQGNSA. V was cut by 5 bases and J by 8 bases, with 16 bases left in between. The CDR3 sequence is 14 residues long. In DNA form, the CDR3 reads TGTGCCAGCAGCCCCCCCGGAGGTATATATGAGCAGTTCTTC. Its translation is CASSPPGGIYEQFF.

Notes on this clone: This sample also contains other DNA sequences that code for the same CDR3. This chain joins TRBV7-9 and TRBJ1-1; 10 nucleotides align to TRBD1. The CDR3 spans 14 residues. Germline CDR1 SEHNR, CDR2 FQNEAQ (reference sequence). The trim removed 5 bases at V and 4 bases at J, leaving 4 bases unmatched. The CDR3, as DNA: TGTGCCAGCAGCACAGGACAGGGGGGCACTGAAGCTTTCTTT. Translation gives CASSTGQGGTEAFF.